The 4 T cell receptor beta chains in this list originate from one sample, sequenced in a study of Graves' ophthalmopathy and Graves' hyperthyroidism. Amplified TCR beta CDR3 regions were obtained using RNA transcripts as template. RT-PCR with HTBI primers came first, then second-round multiplex PCR. TCRdb re-called the multiplex PCR reads with MiXCR, one entry per CDR3 protein. The sample holds over a million distinct CDR3 sequences; about 40% are singletons and the top ten take roughly 11%. Sequencing used peripheral blood or thyroid tissue (not recorded which). The receptors shown here come from an adult man with Graves' hyperthyroidism.

Turning to this clonotype: A read error may be the cause here, since a much bigger clone is one base away. Here the CDR3 reads CSATGLAGDYEQYF. The CDR3 nucleotides read TGCAGTGCTACGGGACTAGCGGGAGACTACGAGCAGTACTTC. The gene calls are TRBV20-1 and TRBJ2-7; 14 bases match TRBD2. With 4 bases clipped from V and 3 bases from J, the junction kept 2 bases outside the gene matches. From germline, CDR1 is DFQATT and CDR2 SNEGSKA (reference sequence). The CDR3 sequence is 14 residues long.

V is TRBV4-3 and J is TRBJ2-7, with 9 bases identical to TRBD2. The CDR3 is made up of 15 amino acids. V lost 2 bases to trimming and J lost 2 bases; unmatched junction nucleotides: 4. Germline CDR1 is LGHNA and CDR2 is YSLEER. The CDR3 DNA is TGCGCCAGCAGCCAATTAGCGGGAGTAACCTACGAGCAGTACTTC. This gives the protein CASSQLAGVTYEQYF.

This chain connects TRBV20-1 to TRBJ1-1; the match to TRBD1 covers 8 bases. The CDR3 is 10 residues long. Trimming at V came to 1 base and at J to 11 bases, leaving 0 bases not matched to a gene. From germline, CDR1 is DFQATT and CDR2 SNEGSKA (reference sequence). CDR3 DNA sequence: TGCAGTGCTAGAGGACAGGGGGCTTTCTTT. It is translated as CSARGQGAFF.

In its sample, this clonotype was seen a few times. J is TRBJ2-5 and V is TRBV6-5; TRBD1 agrees at 8 bases. Trimming at V came to 5 bases and at J to 0 bases, leaving 8 bases not matched to a gene. The germline CDR1 and CDR2 sequences are MNHEY and SVGAGI. This CDR3 contains 16 residues. CDR3 region: CASSPGDRNYQETQYF. CDR3 in DNA: TGTGCCAGCAGTCCCGGGGACAGGAACTACCAAGAGACCCAGTACTTC.